A selection of T cell receptor beta chains follows, all from one sample in a study of early T cells in non-severe SARS-CoV-2 infection. TCRdb reanalysed the 5' RACE reads using MiXCR and keeps one entry per CDR3 protein. The table shows about 42,000 distinct CDR3 sequences, with roughly 6% occurring only once. Source: whole blood, taken at baseline. These receptors all stem from an adult who was a healthcare worker with PCR-confirmed SARS-CoV-2 infection or an uninfected control (not recorded which). Both conserved end residues are part of each CDR3. Clone sizes are given selectively: once, few, many, or a class where the clone is expanded.

cdr3_aa	cdr3_length	clone_size	v_call	j_call
CASSSQYTEAFF	12	many	TRBV12-3/TRBV12-4	TRBJ1-1
CASSTDHRQGRTEAFF	16	.	TRBV6-2/TRBV6-3	TRBJ1-1
CASSLEGADYGYTF	14	many	TRBV5-1	TRBJ1-2
CAIRGQGQSDTQYF	14	many	TRBV10-3	TRBJ2-3
CASSLWRGVQETQYF	15	many	TRBV12-3/TRBV12-4	TRBJ2-5
CASSSDRDTEAFF	13	few	TRBV18	TRBJ1-1
CASSLPTSTVNTQYF	15	few	TRBV7-9	TRBJ2-3
CASSELRLHNEQFF	14	few	TRBV10-2	TRBJ2-1
CASSRRGQENTGELFF	16	.	TRBV2	TRBJ2-2
CASRGTGNTGELFF	14	many	TRBV7-9	TRBJ2-2
CASSEGQGFWAENTIYF	17	many	TRBV7-9	TRBJ1-3
CSASPNTEAFF	11	many	TRBV20-1	TRBJ1-1
CASSQGQGAAEQYF	14	few	TRBV4-1	TRBJ2-7
CASSPLGLDLTYEQYF	16	many	TRBV6-6	TRBJ2-7
CASSQDSGNQPQHF	14	many	TRBV3-1	TRBJ1-5
CASSPGTGETDTQYF	15	many	TRBV6-5	TRBJ2-3
CASSRVTGELFF	12	many	TRBV19	TRBJ2-2
CASSPGTDSNQPQHF	15	many	TRBV5-4	TRBJ1-5